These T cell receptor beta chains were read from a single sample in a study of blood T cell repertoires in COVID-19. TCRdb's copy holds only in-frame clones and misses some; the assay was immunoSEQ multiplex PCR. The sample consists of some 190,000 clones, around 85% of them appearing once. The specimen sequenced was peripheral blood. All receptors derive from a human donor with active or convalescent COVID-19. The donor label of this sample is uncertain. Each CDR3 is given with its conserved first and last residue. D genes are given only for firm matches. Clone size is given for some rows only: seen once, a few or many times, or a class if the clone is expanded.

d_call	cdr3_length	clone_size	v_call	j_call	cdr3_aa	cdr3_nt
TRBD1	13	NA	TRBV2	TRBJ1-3	CATRTGVGNTIYF	TGTGCCACCAGGACAGGGGTAGGAAACACCATATATTTT
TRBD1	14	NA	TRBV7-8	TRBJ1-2	CASSRGTGDYGYTF	TGTGCCAGCAGCCGAGGGACAGGGGACTATGGCTACACCTTC
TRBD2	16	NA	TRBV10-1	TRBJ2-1	CASSESAGGLEGEQFF	TGCGCCAGCAGTGAGTCCGCGGGAGGGCTTGAAGGGGAGCAGTTCTTC
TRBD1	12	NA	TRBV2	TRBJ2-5	CASGQGAETQYF	TGTGCCAGCGGACAGGGTGCAGAGACCCAGTACTTC
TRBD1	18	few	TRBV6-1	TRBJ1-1	CASSAQGADRGRPRVAFF	TGTGCCAGCAGTGCCCAGGGGGCGGACAGGGGGCGTCCGCGGGTAGCTTTCTTT
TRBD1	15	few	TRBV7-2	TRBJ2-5	CASSLAGQVRATQYF	TGTGCCAGCAGCTTAGCCGGACAGGTTAGGGCGACCCAGTACTTC
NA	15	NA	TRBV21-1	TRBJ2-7	CASSKASSSTYEQYF	TGTGCCAGCAGCAAAGCTTCTAGCTCCACCTACGAGCAGTACTTC
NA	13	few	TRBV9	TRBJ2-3	CASSVAGTDTQYF	TGTGCCAGCAGCGTAGCGGGCACAGATACGCAGTATTTT
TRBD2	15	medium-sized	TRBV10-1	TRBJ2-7	CASSPGQRGTYEQYF	TGCGCCAGCAGTCCCGGGCAGCGGGGAACATACGAGCAGTACTTC
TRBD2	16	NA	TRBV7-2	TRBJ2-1	CASSLAGGGVINEQFF	TGTGCCAGCAGCTTAGCGGGCGGGGGGGTCATAAACGAGCAGTTCTTC
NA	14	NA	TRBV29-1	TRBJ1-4	CSGIRGSTGEKLFF	TGCAGCGGGATCCGGGGCAGCACAGGGGAAAAACTGTTTTTT
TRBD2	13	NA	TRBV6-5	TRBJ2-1	CASTPAGGNEQFF	TGTGCCAGCACGCCAGCGGGGGGAAATGAGCAGTTCTTC
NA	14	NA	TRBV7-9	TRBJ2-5	CASSFRGGEETQYF	TGTGCCAGCAGCTTCCGAGGGGGTGAAGAGACCCAGTACTTC
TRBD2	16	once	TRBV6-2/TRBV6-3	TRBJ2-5	CASSSLKRGGRETQYF	TGTGCCAGCAGTTCCTTAAAGCGGGGGGGCCGGGAGACCCAGTACTTC
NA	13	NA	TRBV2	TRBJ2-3	CASSVYSLDTQYF	TGTGCCAGCAGTGTGTACAGTCTGGATACGCAGTATTTT
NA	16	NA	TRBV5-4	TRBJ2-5	CASSLFSGPTQETQYF	TGTGCCAGCAGCTTGTTTAGCGGCCCCACCCAAGAGACCCAGTACTTC
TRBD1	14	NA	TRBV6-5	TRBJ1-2	CASSSSGTGVGYTF	TGTGCCAGCAGTTCCTCCGGGACAGGGGTAGGCTACACCTTC
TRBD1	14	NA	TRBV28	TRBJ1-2	CASSFGDRDGGYTF	TGTGCCAGCAGTTTTGGAGACAGGGACGGCGGCTACACCTTC
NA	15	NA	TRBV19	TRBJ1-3	CASSISGNSGNTIYF	TGTGCCAGTAGTATCTCAGGGAACTCTGGAAACACCATATATTTT
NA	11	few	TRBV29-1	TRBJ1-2	CSVDSLYGYTF	TGCAGCGTCGACAGCCTCTATGGCTACACCTTC
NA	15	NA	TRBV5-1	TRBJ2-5	CASSLVVRMEETQYF	TGCGCCAGCAGCTTGGTGGTCAGAATGGAAGAGACCCAGTACTTC
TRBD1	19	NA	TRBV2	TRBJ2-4	CASSERGQGSLSAKNIQYF	TGTGCCAGCAGTGAAAGGGGACAGGGGTCCCTATCGGCCAAAAACATTCAGTACTTC
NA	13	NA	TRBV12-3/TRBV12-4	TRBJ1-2	CASSLSVDYGYTF	TGTGCCAGCAGTTTGAGTGTGGACTATGGCTACACCTTC
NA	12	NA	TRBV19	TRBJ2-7	CASSIDSYEQYF	TGTGCCAGTAGTATTGACAGCTACGAGCAGTACTTC
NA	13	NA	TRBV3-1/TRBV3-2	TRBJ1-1	CASSQGGRIEAFF	TGTGCCAGCAGCCAAGGGGGGAGGATTGAAGCTTTCTTT
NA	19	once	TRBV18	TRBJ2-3	CASSLRGGQFFGRTDTQYF	TGTGCCAGCTCCCTTAGGGGGGGCCAGTTTTTCGGTAGGACAGATACGCAGTATTTT
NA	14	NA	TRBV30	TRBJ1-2	CAWRSGDANYGYTF	TGTGCCTGGAGGTCAGGGGATGCAAACTATGGCTACACCTTC
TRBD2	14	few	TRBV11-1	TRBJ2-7	CASSYGTRSYEQYF	TGTGCCAGCAGCTACGGGACTAGAAGCTACGAGCAGTACTTC
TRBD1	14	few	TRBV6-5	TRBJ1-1	CASSSTGANTEAFF	TGTGCCAGCAGTTCGACAGGGGCGAACACTGAAGCTTTCTTT
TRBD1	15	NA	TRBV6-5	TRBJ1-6	CASRRQGFYNSPLHF	TGTGCCAGCAGGCGACAGGGTTTCTATAATTCACCCCTCCACTTT
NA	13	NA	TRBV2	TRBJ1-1	CASSYGQNTEAFF	TGTGCCAGCAGTTACGGACAGAACACTGAAGCTTTCTTT
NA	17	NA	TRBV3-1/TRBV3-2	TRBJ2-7	CASSHRPWRERAYEQYF	TGTGCCAGCAGCCACCGACCATGGCGGGAAAGAGCCTACGAGCAGTACTTC
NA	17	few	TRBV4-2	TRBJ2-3	CASSQGGGGGASDTQYF	TGTGCCAGCAGCCAAGGCGGTGGTGGGGGCGCATCAGATACGCAGTATTTT
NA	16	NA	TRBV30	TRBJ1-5	CAWSISQGTGNQPQHF	TGTGCCTGGAGTATCTCACAGGGTACGGGCAATCAGCCCCAGCATTTT
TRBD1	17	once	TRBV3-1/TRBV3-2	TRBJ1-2	CASSQAGQGPSNYGYTF	TGTGCCAGCAGCCAAGCAGGACAGGGCCCCTCTAACTATGGCTACACCTTC
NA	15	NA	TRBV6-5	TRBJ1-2	CASSYVPQGVRGYTF	TGTGCCAGCAGTTACGTACCACAGGGAGTACGAGGCTACACCTTC
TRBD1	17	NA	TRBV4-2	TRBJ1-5	CASSQNGIGQGQLTQHF	TGTGCCAGCAGCCAAAACGGTATTGGACAGGGCCAGCTCACCCAGCATTTT
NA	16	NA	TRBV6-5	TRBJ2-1	CASSYRTASSYNEQFF	TGTGCCAGCAGTTACCGGACAGCCAGCTCCTACAATGAGCAGTTCTTC
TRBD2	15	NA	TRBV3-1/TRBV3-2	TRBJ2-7	CASSQAVAGPYEQYF	TGTGCCAGCAGCCAAGCGGTAGCGGGTCCCTACGAGCAGTACTTC
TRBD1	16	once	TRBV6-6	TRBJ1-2	CASNTGTGKNVGGYTF	TGTGCCAGCAACACGGGGACAGGGAAAAATGTTGGCGGCTACACCTTC
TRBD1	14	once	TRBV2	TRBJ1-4	CASSDRTGNEKLFF	TGTGCCAGCAGTGACAGGACAGGAAATGAAAAACTGTTTTTT
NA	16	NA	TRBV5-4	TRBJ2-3	CASSLGAPRPENTQYF	TGTGCCAGCAGCTTAGGGGCACCCCGTCCGGAGAATACGCAGTATTTT
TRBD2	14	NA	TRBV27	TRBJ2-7	CASSREGVTYEQYF	TGTGCCAGCTCTCGGGAGGGCGTGACCTACGAGCAGTACTTC
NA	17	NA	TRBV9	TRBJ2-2	CASSAPTEKANTGELFF	TGTGCCAGCAGCGCCCCTACAGAAAAGGCGAACACCGGGGAGCTGTTTTTT
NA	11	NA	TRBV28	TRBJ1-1	CASSLMQEAFF	TGTGCCAGCAGTTTAATGCAGGAAGCTTTCTTT
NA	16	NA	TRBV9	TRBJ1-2	CASSAGAGRWNYGYTF	TGTGCCAGCAGCGCCGGGGCGGGGAGGTGGAACTATGGCTACACCTTC
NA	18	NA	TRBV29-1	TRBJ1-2	CSVEDLSRSRQPNYGYTF	TGCAGCGTTGAAGATCTTTCACGATCTCGACAGCCCAACTATGGCTACACCTTC
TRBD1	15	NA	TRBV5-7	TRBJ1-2	CASSLTGKPIYGYTF	TGTGCCAGCAGCCTGACAGGGAAACCCATTTATGGCTACACCTTC
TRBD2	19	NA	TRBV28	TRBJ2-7	CASSLTPRSGGPVSYEQYF	TGTGCCAGCAGTCTTACGCCCCGCAGCGGGGGTCCTGTCTCCTACGAGCAGTACTTC
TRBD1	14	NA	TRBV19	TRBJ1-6	CASNPGGYNSPLHF	TGTGCCAGTAATCCAGGGGGATATAATTCACCCCTCCACTTT
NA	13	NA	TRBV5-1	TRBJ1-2	CASSLASNYGYTF	TGCGCCAGCAGCTTGGCGTCGAACTATGGCTACACCTTC
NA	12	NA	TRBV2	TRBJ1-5	CASNGQNQPQHF	TGTGCCAGCAACGGTCAAAATCAGCCCCAGCATTTT
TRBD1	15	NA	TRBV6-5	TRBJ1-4	CASSYAGTGSEKLFF	TGTGCCAGCAGTTACGCCGGGACAGGGAGTGAAAAACTGTTTTTT
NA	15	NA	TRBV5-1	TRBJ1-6	CASSLAPGSPSPLHF	TGCGCCAGCAGCTTGGCTCCCGGGAGTCCCTCACCCCTCCACTTT
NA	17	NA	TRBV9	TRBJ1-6	CASSVGPGPSYNSPLHF	TGTGCCAGCAGCGTAGGTCCAGGTCCCTCCTATAATTCACCCCTCCACTTT
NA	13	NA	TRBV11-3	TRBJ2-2	CASNRLYTGELFF	TGTGCCAGCAACCGACTGTACACCGGGGAGCTGTTTTTT
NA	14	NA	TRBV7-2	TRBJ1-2	CASSFDRTTYGYTF	TGTGCCAGCAGCTTTGACAGAACCACGTATGGCTACACCTTC
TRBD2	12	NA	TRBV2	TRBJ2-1	CASHTGLEGGFF	TGTGCCAGCCATACGGGACTAGAAGGGGGGTTCTTC